This TCR beta chain was profiled in a study of blood T cell repertoires in COVID-19. Study context: Samples of COVID-19 (acute and convalescent) were obtained from the United States, Italy and Spain. From T cells, B-cell-depleted T cells, or PBMCs came the material, which was cDNA or gDNA.

Per the germline V gene, CDR1 is MNHEY and CDR2 is SVGAGI. Between the trimmed V and J ends, which lost 4 bases and 1 base, there was a span of 16 bases. The CDR3 covers 16 residues. In the original processing: Amplified reference gene primers provided the basis for estimating nucleated cell counts. Some clones are missing from TCRdb's copy, which holds only in-frame ones; the method was immunoSEQ multiplex PCR. V and J calls plus clone size are reproduced from that table; the DNA served to infer D and trimming. The data contain around 140,000 clones, over 75% of them seen just once; the ten biggest clones take up 1.7%. This clone is a singleton in its sample.

This chain joins TRBV6-5 and TRBJ1-1; possibly TRBD1 for D (6 bases). Input material: peripheral blood. The sequence was obtained from a woman aged 50 to 60 with acute or convalescent COVID-19. CDR3 DNA sequence: TGTGCCAGCAGTTGGGGATCACAGGGTAAGAACACTGAAGCTTTCTTT. Its translation: CASSWGSQGKNTEAFF.